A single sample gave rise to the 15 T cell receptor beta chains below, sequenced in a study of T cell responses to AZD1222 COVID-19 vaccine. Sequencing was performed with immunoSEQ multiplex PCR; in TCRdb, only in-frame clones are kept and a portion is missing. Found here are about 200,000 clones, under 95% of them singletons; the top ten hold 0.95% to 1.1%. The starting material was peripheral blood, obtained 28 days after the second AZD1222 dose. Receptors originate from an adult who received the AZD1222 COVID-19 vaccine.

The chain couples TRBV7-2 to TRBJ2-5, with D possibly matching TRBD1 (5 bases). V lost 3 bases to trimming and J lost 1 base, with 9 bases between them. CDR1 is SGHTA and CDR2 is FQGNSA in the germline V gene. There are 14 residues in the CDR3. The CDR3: CASSFSRAQETQYF. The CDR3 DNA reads TGTGCCAGCAGCTTTTCCAGGGCCCAAGAGACCCAGTACTTC.

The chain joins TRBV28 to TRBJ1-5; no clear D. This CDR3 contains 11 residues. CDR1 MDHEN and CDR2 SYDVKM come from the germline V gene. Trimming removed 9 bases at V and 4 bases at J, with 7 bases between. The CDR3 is CASQRNQPQHF. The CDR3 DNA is TGTGCCAGTCAAAGGAATCAGCCCCAGCATTTT. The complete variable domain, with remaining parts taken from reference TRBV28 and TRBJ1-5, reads DVKVTQSSRYLVKRTGEKVFLECVQDMDHENMFWYRQDPGLGLRLIYFSYDVKMKEKGDIPEGYSVSREKKERFSLILESASTNQTSMYLCASQRNQPQHFGDGTRLSIL.

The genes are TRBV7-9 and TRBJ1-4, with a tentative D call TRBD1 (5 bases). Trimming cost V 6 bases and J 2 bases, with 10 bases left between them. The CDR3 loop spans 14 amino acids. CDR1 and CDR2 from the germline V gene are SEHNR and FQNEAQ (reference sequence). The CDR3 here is CASRGDGTNEKLFF. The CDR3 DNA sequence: TGTGCCAGCAGAGGGGACGGGACTAATGAAAAACTGTTTTTT. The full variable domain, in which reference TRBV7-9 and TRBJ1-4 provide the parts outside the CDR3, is DTGVSQNPRHKITKRGQNVTFRCDPISEHNRLYWYRQTLGQGPEFLTYFQNEAQLEKSRLLSDRFSAERPKGSFSTLEIQRTEQGDSAMYLCASRGDGTNEKLFFGSGTQLSVL.

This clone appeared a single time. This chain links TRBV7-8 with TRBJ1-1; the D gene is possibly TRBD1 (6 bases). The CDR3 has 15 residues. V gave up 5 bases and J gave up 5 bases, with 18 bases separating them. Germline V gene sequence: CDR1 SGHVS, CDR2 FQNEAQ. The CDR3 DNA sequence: TGTGCCAGCAGCGGGGGGATAGGGGGAGGTACTGAAGCTTTCTTT. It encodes CASSGGIGGGTEAFF.

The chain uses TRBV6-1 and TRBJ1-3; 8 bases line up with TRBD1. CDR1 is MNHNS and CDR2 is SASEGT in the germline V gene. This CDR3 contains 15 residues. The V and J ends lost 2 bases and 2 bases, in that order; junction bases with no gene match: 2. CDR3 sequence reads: CASSEQDRAGNTIYF. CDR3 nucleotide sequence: TGTGCCAGCAGTGAACAGGACAGGGCTGGAAACACCATATATTTT.

The CDR3 reads CASRTGGGYTEAFF. CDR3 bases: TGTGCCAGCAGGACAGGGGGCGGTTACACTGAAGCTTTCTTT. J is TRBJ1-1 and V is TRBV2, with TRBD1 identical over 10 bases. This CDR3 is 14 amino acids long. CDR1 and CDR2 (germline): SNHLY, FYNNEI. With 6 bases clipped from V and 3 bases from J, the junction kept 4 bases outside the gene matches.

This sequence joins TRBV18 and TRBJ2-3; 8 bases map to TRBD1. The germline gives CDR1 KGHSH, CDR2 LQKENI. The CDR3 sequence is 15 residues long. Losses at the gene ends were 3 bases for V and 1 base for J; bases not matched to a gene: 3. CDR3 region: CASSPPGQGTDTQYF. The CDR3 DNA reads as TGTGCCAGCTCACCCCCGGGACAGGGCACAGATACGCAGTATTTT.

As DNA, the CDR3 is TGTGCCAGCAGCTTAGCGCTGCATCGGGGTAATGAAAAACTGTTTTTT. The encoded protein is CASSLALHRGNEKLFF. The rearrangement joins TRBV7-9 to TRBJ1-4; the D is unclear. The CDR3 contains 16 residues. The germline V and J ends were trimmed by 0 bases and 4 bases, with 12 bases remaining between them. CDR1 is SEHNR and CDR2 is FQNEAQ in the germline V gene (reference sequence).

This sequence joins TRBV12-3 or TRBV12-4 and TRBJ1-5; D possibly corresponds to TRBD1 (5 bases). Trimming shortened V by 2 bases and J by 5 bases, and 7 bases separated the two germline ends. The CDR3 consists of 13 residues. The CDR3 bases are TGTGCCAGCAGTTTATCGGGGGATCAGCCCCAGCATTTT. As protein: CASSLSGDQPQHF.

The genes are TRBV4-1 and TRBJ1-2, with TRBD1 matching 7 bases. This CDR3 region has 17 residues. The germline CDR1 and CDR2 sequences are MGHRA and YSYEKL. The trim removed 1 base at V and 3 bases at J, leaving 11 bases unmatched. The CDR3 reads CASSQAWRQGLHYGYTF. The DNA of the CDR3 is TGCGCCAGCAGCCAAGCTTGGAGACAGGGACTGCACTATGGCTACACCTTC.

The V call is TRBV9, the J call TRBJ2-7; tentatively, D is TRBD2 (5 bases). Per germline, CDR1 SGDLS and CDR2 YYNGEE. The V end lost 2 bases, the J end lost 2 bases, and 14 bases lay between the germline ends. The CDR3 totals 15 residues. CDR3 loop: CASSVDSTPTYEQYF. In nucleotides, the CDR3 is TGTGCCAGCAGCGTGGACTCCACCCCTACCTACGAGCAGTACTTC.

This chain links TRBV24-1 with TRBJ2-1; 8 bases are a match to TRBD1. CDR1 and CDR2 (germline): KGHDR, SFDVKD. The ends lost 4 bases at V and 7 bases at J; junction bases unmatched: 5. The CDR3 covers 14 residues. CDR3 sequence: CATSDRDRKNEQFF. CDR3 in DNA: TGTGCCACCAGTGACAGGGACAGGAAAAATGAGCAGTTCTTC.

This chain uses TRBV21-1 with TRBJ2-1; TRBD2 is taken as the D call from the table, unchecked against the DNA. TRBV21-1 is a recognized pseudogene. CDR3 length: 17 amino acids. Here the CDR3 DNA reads TGTGCCAGCAGCGCCTCTCGGGGCACCTCCGGAGGGAATGAGCAGTTCTTC. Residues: CASSASRGTSGGNEQFF.

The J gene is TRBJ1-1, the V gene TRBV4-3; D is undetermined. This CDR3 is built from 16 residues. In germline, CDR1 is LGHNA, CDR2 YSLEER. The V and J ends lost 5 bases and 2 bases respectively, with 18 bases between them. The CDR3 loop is CASSGSIGFVNTEAFF. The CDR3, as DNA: TGCGCCAGCAGCGGGTCGATCGGGTTCGTTAACACTGAAGCTTTCTTT.

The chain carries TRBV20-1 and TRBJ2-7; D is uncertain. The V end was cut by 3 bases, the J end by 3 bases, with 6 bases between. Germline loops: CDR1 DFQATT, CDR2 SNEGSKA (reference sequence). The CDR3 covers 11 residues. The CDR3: CSASSGYEQYF. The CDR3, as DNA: TGCAGTGCTAGTTCTGGCTACGAGCAGTACTTC.